Shown below are 10 T cell receptor beta chains from a single sample sequenced in a study of T-cell memory formation after mild COVID-19. TCRdb re-called the 5' RACE reads through MiXCR, storing one row per CDR3 protein. The table includes 350,000 to 450,000 distinct CDR3 sequences, 25% to 30% detected once. The specimen was PBMCs or a T cell subset sorted from them (not recorded which). These receptors all come from an adult woman who had mild COVID-19 (a few samples of this study predate the infection). Cell type and time point are not known.

The rearrangement joins TRBV11-3 to TRBJ1-1; 7 bases align to TRBD1. The CDR3 is 13 residues long. V lost 4 bases to trimming and J lost 8 bases; unmatched junction nucleotides: 7. Looked up from germline, CDR1 is SGHNT and CDR2 is YENEEA. The CDR3 region is CASSSPGQLEAFF. CDR3 nucleotide sequence: TGTGCCAGCAGCTCTCCGGGACAGCTCGAAGCTTTCTTT.

The sample holds a few counts of this clonotype. DNA of the CDR3: TGTGCCAGCAGCTTAGGTGTTCGGACCGCCCTCCCGGAGGGCTACACCTTC. As protein: CASSLGVRTALPEGYTF. V usage is TRBV7-2 and J usage is TRBJ1-2; D uncertain. The CDR3 totals 17 residues. Germline lookup yields CDR1 SGHTA and CDR2 FQGNSA. V dropped 1 base and J dropped 8 bases, with 23 bases sitting between them.

The V call is TRBV7-8, the J call TRBJ2-3; D might be TRBD2 (6 bases). Trimming took 7 bases from V and 4 from J, leaving 39 bases between them. The germline CDR1 and CDR2 sequences are SGHVS and FQNEAQ. The CDR3 loop spans 22 amino acids. CDR3 residues: CASTWPNRDSGTSWGSADTQYF. Written as DNA, the CDR3 is TGTGCCAGCACCTGGCCCAACCGGGACTCCGGAACTTCGTGGGGGAGCGCAGATACGCAGTATTTT. The variable domain in full, with the rest retrieved from reference TRBV7-8 and TRBJ2-3, is GAGVSQSPRYKVAKRGQDVALRCDPISGHVSLFWYQQALGQGPEFLTYFQNEAQLDKSGLPSDRFFAERPEGSVSTLKIQRTQQEDSAVYLCASTWPNRDSGTSWGSADTQYFGPGTRLTVL.

The V call is TRBV5-1, the J call TRBJ1-1, with no clear D. Germline V lookup: CDR1 SGHRS, CDR2 YFSETQ. The CDR3 spans 15 residues. The V end was cut by 4 bases, the J end by 1 base, with 14 bases between. The CDR3 loop is CASSNGPDGNTEAFF. The CDR3 region has the DNA TGCGCCAGCAGCAACGGTCCAGACGGGAACACTGAAGCTTTCTTT.

The V call is TRBV14, the J call TRBJ1-3; D remains ambiguous. V shed 2 bases and J shed 1 base, with 12 bases lying between them. Germline assignment: CDR1 SGHDN and CDR2 FVKESK. This CDR3 spans 16 amino acids. In DNA, the CDR3 is TGTGCCAGCAGCCAACTCGGAAGGGAGTCTGGAAACACCATATATTTT. Its protein is CASSQLGRESGNTIYF.

The chain couples TRBV10-3 to TRBJ1-2; TRBD1 agrees at 12 bases. CDR3 length: 14 amino acids. CDR1 and CDR2 from the germline V gene are ENHRY and SYGVKD. V dropped 11 bases and J dropped 0; count of bases not matched to a gene: 4. CDR3 DNA: TGTGCCGTGGGACAGGGGGCGTCTAACTATGGCTACACCTTC. It translates to CAVGQGASNYGYTF.

The rearrangement links TRBV10-3 to TRBJ1-2; possibly TRBD1 for D (5 bases). This CDR3 has 13 amino acids. V dropped 2 bases and J dropped 5 bases, with 9 bases sitting between them. Germline V gene sequence: CDR1 ENHRY, CDR2 SYGVKD. The CDR3 bases are TGTGCCATCAGTGAGACAGGTTATTATGGCTACACCTTC. Its translation is CAISETGYYGYTF.

The gene calls are TRBV5-6 and TRBJ2-1; D is perhaps TRBD1 or TRBD2 (5 bases each). Germline values: CDR1 SGHDT, CDR2 YYEEEE. Trimming shortened V by 2 bases and J by 0 bases, and 18 bases separated the two germline ends. This CDR3 is 18 amino acids long. CDR3 sequence: CASSFGARRRSSYNEQFF. Written as DNA, the CDR3 is TGTGCCAGCAGCTTTGGGGCGAGAAGGAGGAGCTCCTACAATGAGCAGTTCTTC.

The chain joins TRBV2 to TRBJ2-2; 9 bases match TRBD1. Germline CDR1 SNHLY, CDR2 FYNNEI. This CDR3 comprises 15 residues. With V trimmed by 5 bases and J by 4 bases, 5 bases remained unmatched. CDR3: CASSHGQGITGELFF. For the CDR3, the DNA is TGTGCCAGCAGTCATGGACAGGGGATCACCGGGGAGCTGTTTTTT.

For the CDR3, the DNA is TGCAGTGCTAGGCGGACAGGGGTTGAGTACTTC. This sequence encodes CSARRTGVEYF. This sequence joins TRBV20-1 and TRBJ2-7; TRBD1 agrees at 9 bases. With V trimmed by 3 bases and J by 11 bases, 5 bases remained unmatched. The CDR3 runs 11 residues. Per the germline V gene, CDR1 is DFQATT and CDR2 is SNEGSKA (reference sequence).